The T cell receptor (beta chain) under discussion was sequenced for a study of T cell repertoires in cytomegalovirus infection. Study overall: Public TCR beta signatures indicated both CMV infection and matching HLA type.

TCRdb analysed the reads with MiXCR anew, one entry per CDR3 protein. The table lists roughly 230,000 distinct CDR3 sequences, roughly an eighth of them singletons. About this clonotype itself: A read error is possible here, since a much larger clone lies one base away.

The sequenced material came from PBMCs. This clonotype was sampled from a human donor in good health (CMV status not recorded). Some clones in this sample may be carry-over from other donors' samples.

This CDR3 reads CASSLGPPTNNGYTF. The CDR3 coding sequence is TGTGCCAGCAGTTTAGGGCCACCGACTAACAATGGCTACACCTTC. The chain uses TRBV28 and TRBJ1-2; D gene uncertain. Germline V gene data show CDR1 as MDHEN and CDR2 as SYDVKM. This CDR3 contains 15 residues.